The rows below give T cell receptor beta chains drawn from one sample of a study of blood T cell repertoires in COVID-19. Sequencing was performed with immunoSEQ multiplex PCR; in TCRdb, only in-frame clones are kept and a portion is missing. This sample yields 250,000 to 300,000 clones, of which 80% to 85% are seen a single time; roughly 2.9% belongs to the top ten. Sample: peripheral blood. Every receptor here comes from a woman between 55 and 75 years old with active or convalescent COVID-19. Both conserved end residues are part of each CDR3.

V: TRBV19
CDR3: CASSPTSGKGGEQFF

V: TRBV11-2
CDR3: CASSLVGVDEQYF

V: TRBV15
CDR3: CATSGGTDQYSNQPQHF

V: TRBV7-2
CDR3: CASSLDISGVGTQYF

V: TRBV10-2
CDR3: CASSGQGGYGYTF

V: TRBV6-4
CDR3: CASSVTGANTGELFF

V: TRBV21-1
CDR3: CASSMSGPHSRGGYEQYF

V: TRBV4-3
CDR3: CASSQVRTLNTGELFF

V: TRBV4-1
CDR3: CASSQSRGGVETQYF

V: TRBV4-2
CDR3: CASSQVAGQNYGYTF

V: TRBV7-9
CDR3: CASIGTGNGYTF

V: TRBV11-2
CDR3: CASSHLTLDREIGTQYF

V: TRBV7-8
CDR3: CASSRDRVGGNTIYF

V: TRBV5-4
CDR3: CASSLEATGFGNEQFF

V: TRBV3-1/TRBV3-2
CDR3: CASSQAGTSGFSSYEQYF

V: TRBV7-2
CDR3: CASSLVYSNEQFF

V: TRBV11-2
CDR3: CASGRGTDTQYF

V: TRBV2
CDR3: CASSVYSNQPQHF

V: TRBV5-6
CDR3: CASSDRDSPLHF

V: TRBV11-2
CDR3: CASSWGGGGTDTQYF

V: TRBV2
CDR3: CASSEQGFYGYTF

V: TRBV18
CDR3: CASSPARENYGYTF

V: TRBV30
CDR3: CAWSVHRNTEAFF